This passage covers 28 T cell receptor beta chains from one sample sequenced in a study of blood T cell repertoires in COVID-19. Profiled with immunoSEQ multiplex PCR; TCRdb holds only in-frame clones, not every one. In the table there are 150,000 to 200,000 clones, 85% to 90% of which are singletons. What was sequenced was peripheral blood. The receptors derive from a woman in her 70s with acute or convalescent COVID-19.

This clone occurred once. The rearrangement links TRBV7-7 to TRBJ2-3; TRBD2 might be the D (5 bases). This CDR3 has 14 amino acids. The ends were cut back, 6 bases at V and 1 base at J, with 11 bases in the middle. CDR1 and CDR2 (germline): SSHAT, FNYEAQ (reference sequence). The CDR3 nucleotides read TGTGCCAGCAGTCCACGGGGTGGCACAGATACGCAGTATTTT. It encodes CASSPRGGTDTQYF.

The chain is built from TRBV6-5 and TRBJ2-4; 8 bases are a match to TRBD1. The CDR3 totals 14 residues. Per germline, CDR1 MNHEY and CDR2 SVGAGI. Germline trimming cut 5 bases from V and 7 bases from J; bases unmatched to any gene: 7. The CDR3 here is CASSTRTGFNIQYF. The CDR3 coding sequence is TGTGCCAGCAGTACCCGGACAGGGTTCAACATTCAGTACTTC.

Only a few counts were recorded for this clone. The V and J genes are TRBV19 and TRBJ2-3; D is unclear. CDR3 length equals 15 residues. From germline, CDR1 is LNHDA and CDR2 SQIVND (reference sequence). V gave up 1 base and J gave up 1 base, with 9 bases separating them. CDR3 sequence reads: CASSIAGQGTDTQYF. CDR3 bases: TGTGCCAGTAGTATAGCAGGTCAGGGCACAGATACGCAGTATTTT.

The rearrangement uses TRBV4-1 and TRBJ1-2; D might be TRBD1 (6 bases). The CDR3 is 15 amino acids. V gave up 5 bases and J gave up 4 bases, with 17 bases separating them. Germline values: CDR1 MGHRA, CDR2 YSYEKL. In nucleotides, the CDR3 is TGCGCCAGCAGCGTTCGGACAGCCGCCTCCTATGGCTACACCTTC. This sequence encodes CASSVRTAASYGYTF.

The V call is TRBV6-2 or TRBV6-3, the J call TRBJ2-1; 7 positions match TRBD2. The CDR3 has 14 amino acids. The V segment lost 5 bases and the J segment 6 bases; nucleotides outside the gene matches: 7. Germline V lookup: CDR1 MNHEY, CDR2 SVGEGT. CDR3 protein: CASSPAGRFNEQFF. In DNA form, the CDR3 reads TGTGCCAGCAGTCCGGCCGGGAGGTTCAATGAGCAGTTCTTC.

This chain links TRBV10-3 with TRBJ1-3, with 8 bases that match TRBD1. The ends lost 3 bases at V and 6 bases at J; junction bases unmatched: 4. The V gene's germline CDR1 is ENHRY and CDR2 SYGVKD. CDR3 length equals 14 residues. CDR3 DNA: TGTGCCATCAGTGAATTGGACAGGGAAAACACCATATATTTT. This sequence encodes CAISELDRENTIYF.

The chain has TRBV28 and TRBJ2-7, with TRBD1 identical over 10 bases. V gave up 8 bases and J gave up 3 bases; unmatched junction bases: 4. Per the germline V gene, CDR1 is MDHEN and CDR2 is SYDVKM. The CDR3 has 13 residues. CDR3 sequence (DNA): TGTGCCAGCTCCGGACAGGGGGGCTACGAGCAGTACTTC. Translation: CASSGQGGYEQYF. Full variable domain (outside the CDR3, taken from reference TRBV28 and TRBJ2-7): DVKVTQSSRYLVKRTGEKVFLECVQDMDHENMFWYRQDPGLGLRLIYFSYDVKMKEKGDIPEGYSVSREKKERFSLILESASTNQTSMYLCASSGQGGYEQYFGPGTRLTVT.

This clone turned up a few times. The rearrangement uses TRBV28 and TRBJ1-2; D perhaps matches TRBD1 (5 bases). The germline V and J ends were trimmed by 3 bases and 8 bases, with 22 bases remaining between them. This CDR3 contains 16 residues. In germline, CDR1 is MDHEN, CDR2 SYDVKM. The DNA for the CDR3 is TGTGCCAGCAGTTTGGGGACCGGGACGGGGAGGCTCGGCTACACCTTC. Amino acid sequence: CASSLGTGTGRLGYTF.

This clone was found once. The chain employs TRBV7-3 and TRBJ2-6, with 10 bases identical to TRBD1. The CDR3 has 17 amino acids. V shed 3 bases and J 6 bases; nucleotides not matched to a gene: 8. Germline lookup yields CDR1 SGHTA and CDR2 FQGTGA. The CDR3 sequence: CASSFGDRGSEANVLTF. CDR3 in DNA: TGTGCCAGCAGCTTTGGGGACAGGGGCTCCGAGGCCAACGTCCTGACTTTC.

The V and J genes are TRBV28 and TRBJ1-1; D gene unclear. This CDR3 contains 16 residues. Germline CDR1 MDHEN, CDR2 SYDVKM. V was cut by 8 bases and J by 2 bases, with 21 bases left in between. The CDR3 loop is CASSQGQRGFNTEAFF. CDR3 in DNA: TGTGCCAGCTCTCAAGGCCAGCGAGGGTTTAACACTGAAGCTTTCTTT.

This chain joins TRBV27 and TRBJ2-7; tentatively, D is TRBD2 (6 bases). This CDR3 has 16 amino acids. The V gene's germline CDR1 is MNHEY and CDR2 SMNVEV (reference sequence). V shed 4 bases and J shed 3 bases, with 19 bases lying between them. CDR3 nucleotide sequence: TGTGCCAGCAGTTCGTATAGACCGGGAGAATACTACGAGCAGTACTTC. It yields the protein CASSSYRPGEYYEQYF.

V and J are TRBV2 and TRBJ2-5, with 7 positions matching TRBD1. The germline V gene encodes CDR1 SNHLY and CDR2 FYNNEI. This CDR3 spans 14 amino acids. With 9 bases clipped from V and 2 bases from J, the junction kept 9 bases outside the gene matches. The CDR3 DNA reads as TGTGCCAGTATATGGACAGGCGTACAAGAGACCCAGTACTTC. This codes for CASIWTGVQETQYF.

V gene TRBV2 combines with J gene TRBJ1-6, with D perhaps TRBD1 (5 bases). The CDR3 has 14 amino acids. The germline gives CDR1 SNHLY, CDR2 FYNNEI. Trimming removed 8 bases at V and 7 bases at J, with 15 bases between. The CDR3 is CASFVGQVNSPLHF. Written as DNA, the CDR3 is TGTGCCAGCTTTGTGGGGCAGGTCAATTCACCCCTCCACTTT.

This chain uses TRBV19 with TRBJ1-2; possibly TRBD1 for D (5 bases). V was cut by 9 bases and J by 4 bases, with 15 bases left in between. CDR3 length: 13 amino acids. The germline CDR1 and CDR2 sequences are LNHDA and SQIVND (reference sequence). In DNA form, the CDR3 reads TGTGCCAGCCTAGTATCGGGGGGCTATGGCTACACCTTC. Translating gives CASLVSGGYGYTF.

The genes are TRBV29-1 and TRBJ2-7; the D is unclear. V lost 5 bases and J lost 0, with 5 bases in between. Germline CDR1 and CDR2: SQVTM and ANQGSEA. The CDR3 runs to 11 residues. CDR3 amino acids: CSVLNSYEQYF. CDR3 coding DNA: TGCAGCGTTCTTAACTCCTACGAGCAGTACTTC.

About this clone: The sample holds other DNA sequences that translate to the same CDR3. The chain joins TRBV3-1 (or the pseudogene TRBV3-2) to TRBJ2-7; TRBD2 agrees at 9 bases. The germline V gene encodes CDR1 LGHDT and CDR2 YNNKEL (reference sequence). Trimming cost V 4 bases and J 2 bases; bases outside gene matches: 3. This CDR3 contains 14 residues. The CDR3 DNA sequence: TGTGCCAGCAGCCGGCTAGCGGGGCCCTACGAGCAGTACTTC. Its protein is CASSRLAGPYEQYF.

This sequence joins TRBV7-3 and TRBJ2-3; 14 nucleotides align to TRBD2. CDR3 length: 19 amino acids. Germline trimming cut 5 bases from V and 2 bases from J; bases unmatched to any gene: 12. Germline V gives CDR1 SGHTA, CDR2 FQGTGA. CDR3 nucleotide sequence: TGTGCCAGCAGCCTAAGACTAGCGGGAGGGTCGACCTCCACAGATACGCAGTATTTT. Translation: CASSLRLAGGSTSTDTQYF.

The chain carries TRBV18 and TRBJ1-3; a weak D match, TRBD1 (5 bases). The CDR3 consists of 16 residues. V was clipped by 5 bases and J by 0 bases, with 14 bases between them. Germline assignment: CDR1 KGHSH and CDR2 LQKENI. Here the CDR3 reads CASSAGTANSGNTIYF. In nucleotides, the CDR3 is TGTGCCAGCTCAGCAGGGACTGCCAACTCTGGAAACACCATATATTTT.

CDR3 bases: TGCAGTGCTACAGGGATCGATGGCTACACCTTC. It translates to CSATGIDGYTF. The chain joins TRBV20-1 to TRBJ1-2, with D tentatively TRBD1 (5 bases). CDR1 is DFQATT, CDR2 SNEGSKA, per germline (reference sequence). CDR3 length: 11 residues. The V end lost 4 bases, the J end lost 6 bases, and 9 bases lay between the germline ends.

There are a few counts of this clone. The chain joins TRBV14 to TRBJ2-3; D might be TRBD2 (5 bases). The V end was cut by 4 bases, the J end by 6 bases, with 14 bases between. The CDR3 length is 14 residues. The germline CDR1 and CDR2 sequences are SGHDN and FVKESK. The CDR3 here is CASSLGAGVDTQYF. In nucleotides, the CDR3 is TGTGCCAGCAGCCTGGGTGCGGGCGTTGATACGCAGTATTTT.

The chain carries TRBV5-4 and TRBJ2-7; TRBD1 aligns across 12 bases. Germline V gene data show CDR1 as SGHNT and CDR2 as YYREEE (reference sequence). J lost 5 bases, V lost 5 bases, and 8 bases had no gene match. CDR3 length: 15 residues. CDR3 DNA sequence: TGTGCCAGCAGAGATCCGGGACAGGGGGCCAACGAGCAGTACTTC. Amino acids: CASRDPGQGANEQYF.

This chain uses TRBV5-1 with TRBJ2-1, with 12 bases lining up with TRBD1. The J segment lost 9 bases and the V segment lost 5 bases, leaving 15 bases of the junction unmatched. The CDR3 runs to 17 residues. Germline V gene data show CDR1 as SGHRS and CDR2 as YFSETQ. Here the CDR3 reads CASRKIWDRGQGGEQFF. CDR3 sequence (DNA): TGCGCCAGCAGGAAAATTTGGGACAGGGGGCAAGGGGGTGAGCAGTTCTTC.

The genes are TRBV12-5 and TRBJ2-1, with TRBD1 identical over 8 bases. Germline V gene lookup returns CDR1 LGHNT and CDR2 FRNRAP. V lost 6 bases to trimming and J lost 4 bases; unmatched junction nucleotides: 8. The CDR3 covers 15 residues. The CDR3 coding sequence is TGTGCTAGTGGCCCCGGACAGGGTGGATACAATGAGCAGTTCTTC. Protein: CASGPGQGGYNEQFF.

V usage is TRBV18 and J usage is TRBJ1-1, with 7 bases aligning to TRBD1. V was clipped by 3 bases and J by 11 bases; unmatched bases: 9. From germline, CDR1 is KGHSH and CDR2 LQKENI. The CDR3 consists of 13 residues. The chain's CDR3 is CASSPEQGGRAFF. The CDR3 DNA is TGTGCCAGCTCACCCGAGCAGGGGGGACGCGCTTTCTTT.

This sequence joins TRBV2 and TRBJ1-5; possibly TRBD1 for D (5 bases). The V and J ends lost 8 bases and 6 bases respectively, with 14 bases between them. The CDR3 runs 13 residues. CDR1 is SNHLY and CDR2 is FYNNEI in the germline V gene. The CDR3 reads CASSLGVPQPQHF. CDR3 DNA sequence: TGTGCCAGCTCGTTAGGGGTCCCTCAGCCCCAGCATTTT.

This chain joins TRBV11-2 and TRBJ2-7; possibly TRBD2 for D (6 bases). V gave up 5 bases and J gave up 3 bases, with 11 bases separating them. Germline CDR1 and CDR2: SGHAT and FQNNGV. The CDR3 runs 13 residues. The CDR3 spells CASSQGLVYEQYF. Here the CDR3 DNA reads TGTGCCAGCAGCCAGGGACTTGTCTACGAGCAGTACTTC.

V is TRBV6-5 and J is TRBJ1-2; 7 nucleotides line up with TRBD1. With 11 bases clipped from V and 4 bases from J, the junction kept 13 bases outside the gene matches. This CDR3 contains 14 residues. CDR1 and CDR2 (germline): MNHEY, SVGAGI. The CDR3 bases are TGTGCCTGTCGACAGGGAAGGGGGACCTATGGCTACACCTTC. Translation: CACRQGRGTYGYTF.

The chain employs TRBV10-2 and TRBJ2-6; possible D gene TRBD1, 6 bases. V was shortened by 3 bases and J by 4 bases, with 13 bases between the two germline ends. Germline loops: CDR1 WSHSY, CDR2 SAAADI. This CDR3 has 16 amino acids. The CDR3 region is CASSDLDRSGANVLTF. In nucleotides, the CDR3 is TGCGCCAGCAGTGACCTGGACAGATCAGGGGCCAACGTCCTGACTTTC.